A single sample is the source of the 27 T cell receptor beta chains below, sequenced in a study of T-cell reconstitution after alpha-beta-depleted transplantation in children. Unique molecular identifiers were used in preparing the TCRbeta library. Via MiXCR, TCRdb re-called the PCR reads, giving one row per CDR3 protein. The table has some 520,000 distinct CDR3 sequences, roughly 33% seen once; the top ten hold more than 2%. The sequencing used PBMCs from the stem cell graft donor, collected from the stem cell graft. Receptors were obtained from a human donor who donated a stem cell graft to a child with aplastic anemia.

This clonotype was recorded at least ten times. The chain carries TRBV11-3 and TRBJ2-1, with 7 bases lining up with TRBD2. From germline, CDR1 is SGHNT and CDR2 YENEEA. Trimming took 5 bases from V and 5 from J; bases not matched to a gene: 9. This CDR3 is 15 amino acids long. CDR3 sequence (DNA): TGTGCCAGCAGCCCCGGGCTAGCGGACCACAATGAGCAGTTCTTC. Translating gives CASSPGLADHNEQFF.

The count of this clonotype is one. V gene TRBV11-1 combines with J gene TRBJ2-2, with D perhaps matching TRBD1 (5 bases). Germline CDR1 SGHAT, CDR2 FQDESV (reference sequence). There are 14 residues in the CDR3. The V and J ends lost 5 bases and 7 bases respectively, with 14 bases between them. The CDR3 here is CASSPARTHGELFF. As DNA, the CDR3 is TGTGCCAGCAGCCCCGCGCGGACACACGGGGAGCTGTTTTTT.

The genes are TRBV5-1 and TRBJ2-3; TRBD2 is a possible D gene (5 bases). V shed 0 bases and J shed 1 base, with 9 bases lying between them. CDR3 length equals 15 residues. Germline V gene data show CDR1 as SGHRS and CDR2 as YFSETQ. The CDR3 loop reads CASSLAGIGTDTQYF. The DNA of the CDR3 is TGCGCCAGCAGCTTGGCCGGGATTGGCACAGATACGCAGTATTTT.

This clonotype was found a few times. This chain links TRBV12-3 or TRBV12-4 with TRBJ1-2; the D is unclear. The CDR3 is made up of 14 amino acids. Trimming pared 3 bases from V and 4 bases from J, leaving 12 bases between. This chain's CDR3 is CASSFGESGYGYTF. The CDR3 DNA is TGTGCCAGCAGTTTTGGGGAGTCTGGCTATGGCTACACCTTC.

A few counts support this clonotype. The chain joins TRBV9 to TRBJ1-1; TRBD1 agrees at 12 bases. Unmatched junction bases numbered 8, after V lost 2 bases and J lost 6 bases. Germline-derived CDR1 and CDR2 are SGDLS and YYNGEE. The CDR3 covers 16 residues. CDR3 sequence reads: CASSVTPGTGGSEAFF. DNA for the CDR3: TGTGCCAGCAGCGTCACCCCCGGGACAGGGGGCTCTGAAGCTTTCTTT.

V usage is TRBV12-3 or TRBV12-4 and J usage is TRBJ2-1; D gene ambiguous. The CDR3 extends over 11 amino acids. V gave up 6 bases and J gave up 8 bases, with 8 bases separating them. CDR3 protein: CASRIFDEQFF. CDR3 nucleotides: TGTGCCAGCAGGATTTTCGATGAGCAGTTCTTC.

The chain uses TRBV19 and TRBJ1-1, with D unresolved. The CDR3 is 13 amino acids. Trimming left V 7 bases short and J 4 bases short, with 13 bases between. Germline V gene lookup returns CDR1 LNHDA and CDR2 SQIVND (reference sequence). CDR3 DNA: TGTGCCAGTAATCTTTTGGCCAGCACTGAAGCTTTCTTT. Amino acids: CASNLLASTEAFF.

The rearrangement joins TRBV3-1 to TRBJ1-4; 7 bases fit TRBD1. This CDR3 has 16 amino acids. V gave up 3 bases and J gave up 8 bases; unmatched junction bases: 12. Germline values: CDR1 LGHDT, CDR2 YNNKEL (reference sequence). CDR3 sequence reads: CASSHSPGGGGEKLFF. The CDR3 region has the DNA TGTGCCAGCAGCCACTCCCCAGGGGGTGGCGGAGAAAAACTGTTTTTT.

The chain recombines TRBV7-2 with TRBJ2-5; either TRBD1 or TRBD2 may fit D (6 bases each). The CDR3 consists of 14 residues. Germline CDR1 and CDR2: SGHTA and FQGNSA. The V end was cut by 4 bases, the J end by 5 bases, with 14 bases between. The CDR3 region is CASSSRGGPETQYF. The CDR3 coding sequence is TGTGCCAGCAGCTCCCGAGGGGGGCCGGAGACCCAGTACTTC. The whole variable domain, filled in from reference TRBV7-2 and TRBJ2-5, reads GAGVSQSPSNKVTEKGKDVELRCDPISGHTALYWYRQSLGQGLEFLIYFQGNSAPDKSGLPSDRFSAERTGGSVSTLTIQRTQQEDSAVYLCASSSRGGPETQYFGPGTRLLVL.

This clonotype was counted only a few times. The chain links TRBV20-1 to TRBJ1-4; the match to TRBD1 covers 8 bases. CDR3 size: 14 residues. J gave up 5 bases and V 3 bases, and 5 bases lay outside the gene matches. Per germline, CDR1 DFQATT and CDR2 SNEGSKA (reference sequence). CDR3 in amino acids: CSASRDRPNEKLFF. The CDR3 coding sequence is TGCAGTGCTAGCCGGGACAGGCCAAATGAAAAACTGTTTTTT.

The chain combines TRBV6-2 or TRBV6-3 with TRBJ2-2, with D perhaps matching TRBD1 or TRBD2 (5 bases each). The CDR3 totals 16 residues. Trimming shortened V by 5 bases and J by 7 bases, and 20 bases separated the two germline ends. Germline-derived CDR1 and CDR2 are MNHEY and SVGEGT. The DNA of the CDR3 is TGTGCCAGCAGTGATGGTTATACGGGGCGAAGCGGGGAGCTGTTTTTT. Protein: CASSDGYTGRSGELFF.

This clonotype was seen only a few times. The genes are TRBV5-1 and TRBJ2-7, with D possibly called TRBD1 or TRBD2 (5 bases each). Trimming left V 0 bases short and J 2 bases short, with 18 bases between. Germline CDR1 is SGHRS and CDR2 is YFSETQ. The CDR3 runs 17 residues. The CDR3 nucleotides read TGCGCCAGCAGCTTGGCCGTGGGGGTGGGGGTAGCCTACGAGCAGTACTTC. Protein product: CASSLAVGVGVAYEQYF.

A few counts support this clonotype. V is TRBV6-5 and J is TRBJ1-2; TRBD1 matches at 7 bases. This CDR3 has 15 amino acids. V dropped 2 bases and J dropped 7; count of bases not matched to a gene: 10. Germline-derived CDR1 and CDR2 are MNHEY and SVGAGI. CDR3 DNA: TGTGCCAGCAGTTACCCCGGGGACAGCATCCGTGGCTACACCTTC. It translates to CASSYPGDSIRGYTF.

CDR3 coding DNA: TGTGCCAGCAGCACCCTGACAGGGAACACCGGGGAGCTGTTTTTT. This translates into CASSTLTGNTGELFF. The gene calls are TRBV7-2 and TRBJ2-2, with D perhaps matching TRBD1 (6 bases). Germline CDR1 reads SGHTA; CDR2 reads FQGNSA. Between the trimmed V and J ends, which lost 5 bases and 1 base, there was a span of 11 bases. CDR3 length equals 15 residues. Combining the CDR3 with reference TRBV7-2 and TRBJ2-2 gives the whole variable domain GAGVSQSPSNKVTEKGKDVELRCDPISGHTALYWYRQSLGQGLEFLIYFQGNSAPDKSGLPSDRFSAERTGGSVSTLTIQRTQQEDSAVYLCASSTLTGNTGELFFGEGSRLTVL.

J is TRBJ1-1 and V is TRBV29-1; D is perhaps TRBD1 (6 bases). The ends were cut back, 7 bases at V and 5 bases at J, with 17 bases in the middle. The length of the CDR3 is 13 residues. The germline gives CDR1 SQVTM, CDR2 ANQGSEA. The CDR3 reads CSAPDSPGTEAFF. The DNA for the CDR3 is TGCAGCGCCCCGGACAGCCCGGGGACTGAAGCTTTCTTT.

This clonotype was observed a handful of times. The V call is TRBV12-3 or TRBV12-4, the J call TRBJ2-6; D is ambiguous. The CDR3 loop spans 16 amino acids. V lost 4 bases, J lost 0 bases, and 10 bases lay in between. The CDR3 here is CASSSRWFSGANVLTF. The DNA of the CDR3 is TGTGCCAGCAGTTCCCGCTGGTTCTCTGGGGCCAACGTCCTGACTTTC.

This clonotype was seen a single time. The CDR3 loop is CASTERGGREETQYF. As DNA, the CDR3 is TGTGCCAGCACCGAACGGGGCGGGAGAGAAGAGACCCAGTACTTC. The V call is TRBV6-1, the J call TRBJ2-5; 7 bases agree with TRBD2. After removal of 7 bases from V and 3 bases from J, the junction contained 11 bases not matched to a gene. The CDR3 sequence is 15 residues long. CDR1 is MNHNS and CDR2 is SASEGT in the germline V gene.

CDR3 in DNA: TGCAGCGTTATTGAACAGGGCGGATACGAGCAGTACTTC. This codes for CSVIEQGGYEQYF. This rearrangement joins TRBV29-1 to TRBJ2-7; D perhaps matches TRBD1 (6 bases). CDR1 is SQVTM, CDR2 ANQGSEA, per germline. The CDR3 is 13 residues long. V was pared by 5 bases and J by 4 bases, with 15 bases between.

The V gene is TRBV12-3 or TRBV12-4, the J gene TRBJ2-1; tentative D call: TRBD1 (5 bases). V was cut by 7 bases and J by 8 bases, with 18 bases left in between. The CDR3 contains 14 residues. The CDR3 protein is CASTLGPSLDEQFF. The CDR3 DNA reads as TGTGCCAGCACCCTGGGGCCTAGTTTGGATGAGCAGTTCTTC.

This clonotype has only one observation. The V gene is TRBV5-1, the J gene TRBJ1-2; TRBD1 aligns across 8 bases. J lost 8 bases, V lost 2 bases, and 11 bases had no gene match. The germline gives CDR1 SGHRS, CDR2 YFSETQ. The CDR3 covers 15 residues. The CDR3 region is CASSLKDRGPRGYTF. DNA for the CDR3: TGCGCCAGCAGCTTAAAAGACAGGGGTCCCCGCGGCTACACCTTC.

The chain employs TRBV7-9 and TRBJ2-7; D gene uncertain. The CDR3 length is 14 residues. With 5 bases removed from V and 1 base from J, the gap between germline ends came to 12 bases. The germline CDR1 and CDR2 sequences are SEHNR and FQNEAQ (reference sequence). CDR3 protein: CASSHLLGSYEQYF. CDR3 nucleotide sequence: TGTGCCAGCAGCCACCTCTTAGGGTCCTACGAGCAGTACTTC.

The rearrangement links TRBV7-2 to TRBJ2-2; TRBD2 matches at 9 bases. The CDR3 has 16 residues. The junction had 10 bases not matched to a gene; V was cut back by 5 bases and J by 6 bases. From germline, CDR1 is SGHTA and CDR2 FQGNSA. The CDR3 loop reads CASSPPGGRVSGELFF. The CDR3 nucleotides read TGTGCCAGCAGCCCCCCCGGCGGGAGGGTTTCCGGGGAGCTGTTTTTT.

CDR3 nucleotide sequence: TGTGCCAGCAGCTTAGGGACAGGGGGTGAGGTGATAACTGAAGCTTTCTTT. Its protein product is CASSLGTGGEVITEAFF. V usage is TRBV5-4 and J usage is TRBJ1-1, with 11 bases identical to TRBD1. V trimming: 2 bases; J trimming: 5 bases; junction bases outside the gene matches: 11. CDR3 length equals 17 residues. Germline V gene data show CDR1 as SGHNT and CDR2 as YYREEE (reference sequence).

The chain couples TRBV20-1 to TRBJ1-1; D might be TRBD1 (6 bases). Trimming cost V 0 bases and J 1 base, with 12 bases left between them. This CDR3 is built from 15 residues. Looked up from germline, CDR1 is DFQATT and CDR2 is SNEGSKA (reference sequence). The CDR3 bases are TGCAGTGCTAGAGATCCCAAGACAGGGAACACTGAAGCTTTCTTT. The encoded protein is CSARDPKTGNTEAFF.

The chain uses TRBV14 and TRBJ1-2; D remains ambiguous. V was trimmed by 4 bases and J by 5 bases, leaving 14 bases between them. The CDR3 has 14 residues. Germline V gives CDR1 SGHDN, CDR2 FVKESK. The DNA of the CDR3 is TGTGCCAGCAGCCCGTCTGCGTGGTGGTATGGCTACACCTTC. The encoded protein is CASSPSAWWYGYTF.

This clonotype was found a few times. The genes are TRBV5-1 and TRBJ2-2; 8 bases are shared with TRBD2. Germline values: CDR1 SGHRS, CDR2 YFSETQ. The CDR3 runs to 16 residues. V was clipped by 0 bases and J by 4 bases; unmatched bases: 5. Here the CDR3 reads CASSLDLTSVTGELFF. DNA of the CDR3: TGCGCCAGCAGCTTGGATTTGACTAGCGTCACCGGGGAGCTGTTTTTT.

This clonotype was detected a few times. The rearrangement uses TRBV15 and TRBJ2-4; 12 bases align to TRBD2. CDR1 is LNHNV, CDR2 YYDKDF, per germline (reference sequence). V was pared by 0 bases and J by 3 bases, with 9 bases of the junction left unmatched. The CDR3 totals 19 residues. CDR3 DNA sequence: TGTGCCACCAGCAGAGATCCTAGCGGGAGGGCCGGGGGCAAAAACATTCAGTACTTC. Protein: CATSRDPSGRAGGKNIQYF.